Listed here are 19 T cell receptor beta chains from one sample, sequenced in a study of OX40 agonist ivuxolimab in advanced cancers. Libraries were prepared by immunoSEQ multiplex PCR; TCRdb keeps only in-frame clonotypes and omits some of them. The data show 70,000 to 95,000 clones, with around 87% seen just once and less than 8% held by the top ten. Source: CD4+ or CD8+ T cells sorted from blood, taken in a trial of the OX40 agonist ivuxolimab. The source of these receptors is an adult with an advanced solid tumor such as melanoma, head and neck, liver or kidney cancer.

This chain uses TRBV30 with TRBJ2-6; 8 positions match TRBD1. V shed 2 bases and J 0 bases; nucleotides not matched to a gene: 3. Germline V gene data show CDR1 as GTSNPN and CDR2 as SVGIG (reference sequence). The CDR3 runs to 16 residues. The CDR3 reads CAWSRDRSSGANVLTF. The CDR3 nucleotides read TGTGCCTGGAGTAGGGACAGGAGCTCTGGGGCCAACGTCCTGACTTTC.

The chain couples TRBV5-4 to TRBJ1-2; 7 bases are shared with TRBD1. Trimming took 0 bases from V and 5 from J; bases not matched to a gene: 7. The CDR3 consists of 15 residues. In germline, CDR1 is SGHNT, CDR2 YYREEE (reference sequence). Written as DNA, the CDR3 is TGTGCCAGCAGCTTGGACAGGGGTATGTTGTATGGCTACACCTTC. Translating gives CASSLDRGMLYGYTF.

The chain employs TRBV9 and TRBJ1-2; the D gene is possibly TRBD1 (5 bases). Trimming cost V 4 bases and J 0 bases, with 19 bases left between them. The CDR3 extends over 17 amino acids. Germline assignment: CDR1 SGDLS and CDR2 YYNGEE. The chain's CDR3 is CASSPRQGVLANYGYTF. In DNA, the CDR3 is TGTGCCAGCAGCCCCCGTCAGGGCGTTTTAGCTAACTATGGCTACACCTTC.

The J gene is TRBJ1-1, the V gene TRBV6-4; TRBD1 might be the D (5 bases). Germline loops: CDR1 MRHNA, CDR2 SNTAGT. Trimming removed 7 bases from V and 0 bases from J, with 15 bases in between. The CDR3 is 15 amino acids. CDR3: CASKWARVMNTEAFF. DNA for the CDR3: TGTGCCAGCAAATGGGCCAGGGTCATGAACACTGAAGCTTTCTTT.

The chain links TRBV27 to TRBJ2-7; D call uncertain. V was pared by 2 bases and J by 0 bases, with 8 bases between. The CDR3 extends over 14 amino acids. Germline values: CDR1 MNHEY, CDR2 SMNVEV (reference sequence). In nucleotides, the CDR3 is TGTGCCAGCAGTTTAGAGACACGCTCCTACGAGCAGTACTTC. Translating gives CASSLETRSYEQYF.

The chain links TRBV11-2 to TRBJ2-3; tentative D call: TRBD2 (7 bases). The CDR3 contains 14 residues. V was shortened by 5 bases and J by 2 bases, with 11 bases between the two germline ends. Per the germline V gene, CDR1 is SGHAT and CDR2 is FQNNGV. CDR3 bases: TGTGCCAGCAGCACTCGGGGGGCCACAGATACGCAGTATTTT. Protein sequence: CASSTRGATDTQYF. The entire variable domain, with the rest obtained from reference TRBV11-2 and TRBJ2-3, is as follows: EAGVAQSPRYKIIEKRQSVAFWCNPISGHATLYWYQQILGQGPKLLIQFQNNGVVDDSQLPKDRFSAERLKGVDSTLKIQPAKLEDSAVYLCASSTRGATDTQYFGPGTRLTVL.

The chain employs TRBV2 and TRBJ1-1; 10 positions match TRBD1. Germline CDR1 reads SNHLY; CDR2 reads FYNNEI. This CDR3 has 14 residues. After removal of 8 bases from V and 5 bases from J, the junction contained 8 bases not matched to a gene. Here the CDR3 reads CASARDRGWTEAFF. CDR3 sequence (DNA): TGTGCCAGCGCGAGGGACAGGGGATGGACTGAAGCTTTCTTT.

DNA of the CDR3: TGTGCCAGCAGTTTTCACGGGAACACCGGGGAGCTGTTTTTT. Amino acid sequence: CASSFHGNTGELFF. The V call is TRBV28, the J call TRBJ2-2, with no clear D. CDR1 and CDR2 (germline): MDHEN, SYDVKM. The CDR3 spans 14 residues. Between the trimmed V and J ends, which lost 3 bases and 1 base, there was a span of 6 bases.

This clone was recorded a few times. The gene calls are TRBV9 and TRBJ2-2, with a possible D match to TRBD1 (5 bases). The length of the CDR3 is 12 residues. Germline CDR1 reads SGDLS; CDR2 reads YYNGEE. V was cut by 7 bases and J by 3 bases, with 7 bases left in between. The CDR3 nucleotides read TGTGCCAGCTCCAGGGACACCGGGGAGCTGTTTTTT. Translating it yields CASSRDTGELFF.

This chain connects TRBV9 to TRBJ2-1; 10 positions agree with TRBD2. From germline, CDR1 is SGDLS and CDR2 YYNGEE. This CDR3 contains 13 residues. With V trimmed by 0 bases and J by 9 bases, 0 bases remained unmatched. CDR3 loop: CASSVGLAGEQFF. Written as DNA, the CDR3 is TGTGCCAGCAGCGTAGGACTAGCGGGTGAGCAGTTCTTC. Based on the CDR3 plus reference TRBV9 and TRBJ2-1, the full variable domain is DSGVTQTPKHLITATGQRVTLRCSPRSGDLSVYWYQQSLDQGLQFLIQYYNGEERAKGNILERFSAQQFPDLHSELNLSSLELGDSALYFCASSVGLAGEQFFGPGTRLTVL.

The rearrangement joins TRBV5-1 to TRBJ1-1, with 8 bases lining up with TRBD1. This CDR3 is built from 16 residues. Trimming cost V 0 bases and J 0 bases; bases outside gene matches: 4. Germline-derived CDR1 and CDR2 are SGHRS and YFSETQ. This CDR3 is CASSLDRGNMNTEAFF. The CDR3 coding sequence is TGCGCCAGCAGCTTGGACAGGGGGAACATGAACACTGAAGCTTTCTTT.

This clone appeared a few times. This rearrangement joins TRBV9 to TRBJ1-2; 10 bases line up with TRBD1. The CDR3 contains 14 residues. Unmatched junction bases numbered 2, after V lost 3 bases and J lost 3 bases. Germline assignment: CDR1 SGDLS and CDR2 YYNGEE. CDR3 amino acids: CASSAGTGDYGYTF. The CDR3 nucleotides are TGTGCCAGCAGCGCCGGGACAGGGGACTATGGCTACACCTTC.

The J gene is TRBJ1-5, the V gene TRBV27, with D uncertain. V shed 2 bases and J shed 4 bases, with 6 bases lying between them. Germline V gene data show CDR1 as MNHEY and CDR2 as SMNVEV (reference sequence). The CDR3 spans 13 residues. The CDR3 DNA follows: TGTGCCAGCAGTTTAACCGTTAATCAGCCCCAGCATTTT. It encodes CASSLTVNQPQHF.

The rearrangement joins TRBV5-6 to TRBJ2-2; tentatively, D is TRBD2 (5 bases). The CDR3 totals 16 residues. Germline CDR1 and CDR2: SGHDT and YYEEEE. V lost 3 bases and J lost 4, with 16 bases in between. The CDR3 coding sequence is TGTGCCAGCAGCTCACGGAGGCAGGCGAGCACCGGGGAGCTGTTTTTT. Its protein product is CASSSRRQASTGELFF.

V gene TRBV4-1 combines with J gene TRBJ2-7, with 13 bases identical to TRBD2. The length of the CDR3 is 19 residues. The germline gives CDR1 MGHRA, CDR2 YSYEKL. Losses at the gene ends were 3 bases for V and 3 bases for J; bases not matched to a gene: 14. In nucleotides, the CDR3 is TGCGCCAGCAGCCAGAAAAACCTAAGCCGGACTAGCGGGAGCTACGAGCAGTACTTC. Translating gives CASSQKNLSRTSGSYEQYF.

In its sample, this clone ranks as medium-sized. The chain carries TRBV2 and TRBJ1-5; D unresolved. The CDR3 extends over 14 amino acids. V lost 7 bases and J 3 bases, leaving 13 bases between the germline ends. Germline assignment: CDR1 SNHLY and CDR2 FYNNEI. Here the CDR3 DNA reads TGTGCCAGCACCCTCGGCTTCGCCAATCAGCCCCAGCATTTT. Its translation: CASTLGFANQPQHF.

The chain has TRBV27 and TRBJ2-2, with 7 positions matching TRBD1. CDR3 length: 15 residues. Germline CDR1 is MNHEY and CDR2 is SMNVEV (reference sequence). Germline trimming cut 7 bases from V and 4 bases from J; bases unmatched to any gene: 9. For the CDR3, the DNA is TGTGCCAGCACCCGACAGGACAGGCCCACCGGGGAGCTGTTTTTT. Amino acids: CASTRQDRPTGELFF.

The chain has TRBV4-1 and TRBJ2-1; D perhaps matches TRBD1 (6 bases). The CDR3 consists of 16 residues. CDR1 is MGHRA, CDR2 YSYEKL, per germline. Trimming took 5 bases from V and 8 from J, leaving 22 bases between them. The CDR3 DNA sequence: TGCGCCAGCAGCTACGCGGACAGTGGGTTCAGGGATGAGCAGTTCTTC. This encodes CASSYADSGFRDEQFF.

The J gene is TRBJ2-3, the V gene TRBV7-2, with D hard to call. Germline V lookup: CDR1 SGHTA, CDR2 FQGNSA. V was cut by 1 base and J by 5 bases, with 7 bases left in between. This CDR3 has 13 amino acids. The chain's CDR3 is CASSLVQLDTQYF. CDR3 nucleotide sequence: TGTGCCAGCAGCTTAGTACAGTTAGATACGCAGTATTTT.